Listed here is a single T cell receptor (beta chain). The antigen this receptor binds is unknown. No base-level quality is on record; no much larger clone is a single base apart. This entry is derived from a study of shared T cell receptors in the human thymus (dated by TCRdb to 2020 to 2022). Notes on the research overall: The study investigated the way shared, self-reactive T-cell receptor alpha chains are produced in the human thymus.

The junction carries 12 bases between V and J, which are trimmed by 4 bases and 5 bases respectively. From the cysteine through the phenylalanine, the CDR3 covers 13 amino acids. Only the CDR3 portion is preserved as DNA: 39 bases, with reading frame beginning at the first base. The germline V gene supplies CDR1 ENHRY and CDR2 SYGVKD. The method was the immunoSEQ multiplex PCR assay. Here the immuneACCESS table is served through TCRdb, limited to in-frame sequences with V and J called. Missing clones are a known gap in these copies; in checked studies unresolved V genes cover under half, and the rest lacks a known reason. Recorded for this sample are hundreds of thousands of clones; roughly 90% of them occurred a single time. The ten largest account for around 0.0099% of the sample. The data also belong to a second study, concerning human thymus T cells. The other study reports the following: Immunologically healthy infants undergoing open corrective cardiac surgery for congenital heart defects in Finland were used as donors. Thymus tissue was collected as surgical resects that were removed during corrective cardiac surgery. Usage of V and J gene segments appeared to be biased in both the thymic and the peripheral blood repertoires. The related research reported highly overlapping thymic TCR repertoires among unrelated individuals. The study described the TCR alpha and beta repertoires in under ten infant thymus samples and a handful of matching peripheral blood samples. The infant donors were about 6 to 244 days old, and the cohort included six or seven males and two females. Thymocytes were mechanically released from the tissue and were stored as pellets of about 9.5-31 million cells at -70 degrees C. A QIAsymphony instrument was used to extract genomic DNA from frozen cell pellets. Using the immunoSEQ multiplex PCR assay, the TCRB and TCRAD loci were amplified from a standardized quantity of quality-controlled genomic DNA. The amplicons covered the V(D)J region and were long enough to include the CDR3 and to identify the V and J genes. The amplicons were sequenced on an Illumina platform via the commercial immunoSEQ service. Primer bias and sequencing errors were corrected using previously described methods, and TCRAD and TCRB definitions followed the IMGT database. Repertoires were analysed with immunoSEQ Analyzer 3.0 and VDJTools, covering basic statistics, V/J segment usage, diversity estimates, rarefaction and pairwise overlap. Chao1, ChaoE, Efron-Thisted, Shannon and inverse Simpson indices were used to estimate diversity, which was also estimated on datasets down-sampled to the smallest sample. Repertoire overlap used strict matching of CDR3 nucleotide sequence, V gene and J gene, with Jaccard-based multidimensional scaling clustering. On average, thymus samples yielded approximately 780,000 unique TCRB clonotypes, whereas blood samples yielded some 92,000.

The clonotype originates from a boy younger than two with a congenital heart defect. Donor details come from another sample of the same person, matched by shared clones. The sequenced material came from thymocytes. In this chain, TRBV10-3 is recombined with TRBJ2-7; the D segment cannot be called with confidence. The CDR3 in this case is CAISVEFIHEQYF. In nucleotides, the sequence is TGTGCCATCAGTGTTGAGTTTATCCACGAGCAGTACTTC.